This T cell receptor (beta chain) was recorded in a study of blood T cell repertoires in COVID-19 (dated by TCRdb to the early 2020s). With regard to the full study: Samples covering the acute and convalescent phases of COVID-19 were provided by collaborators in the United States, Italy and Spain. The prospective study material was composed of cDNA or gDNA derived from T cells, B-cell-depleted T cells, or PBMCs. Subjects who had been exposed to COVID-19, were actively infected with it, or had recovered from it provided the deeply sampled blood TCRbeta repertoires that made up the dataset. The repertoires were released in a freely available public database intended as a resource for research on the immune response to SARS-CoV-2. The samples were drawn from two sources: the first 160 participants of the ongoing ImmuneRACE study, and 950 to 1,500 subjects contributed by 6 global collaborators. A de-identified subject ID, COVID-19 status, age in years and sex were almost always included in the sample metadata. HLA class I and class II types, where available, came from metadata supplied by the sample provider rather than from assay-based typing.

What the research found in general, with its limitations: Clinical and demographic metadata were provided uncurated, with the amount varying by source and participant.

V loses 5 bases, J loses 3 bases, and the germline ends lie 12 bases apart. Including cysteine and phenylalanine, the CDR3 has 13 amino acids. The read is trimmed to its CDR3 DNA, 39 bases read in frame from base 1. As encoded in the germline V gene, CDR1 is SGHRS while CDR2 is YFSETQ. Regarding this clone: Its antigen specificity is not known. Base-call qualities are not available, and no considerably larger clone is one nucleotide away.

One collaborating source in Seattle enrolled patients while the patients were actively infected and followed the patients over time throughout the course of disease. Whole blood was collected in K2EDTA tubes by collaborating institutions according to the institutions' own protocols. Collaborator samples were shipped for TCRbeta analysis as frozen whole blood, isolated PBMCs, or DNA extracted from either sample type. The immunoSEQ Assay, a bias-controlled multiplex PCR, was used to amplify TCRbeta CDR3 regions from genomic DNA. On the study's bioinformatics: The number of nucleated cells in each sample was estimated by amplification of reference gene primers within the assay. To quantify the absolute abundance of each unique TCRbeta CDR3 rearrangement, sequence reads were collapsed and filtered. For each sample, productive Simpson clonality was calculated as the square root of Simpson's diversity index across productive rearrangements. Sourced from immuneACCESS, this table was stored by TCRdb with only in-frame sequences that have V and J called. A share of the clones is absent; for the studies checked, an unresolved V gene accounts for under half, and the remainder has no known explanation. The DNA was the basis for D and trimming; V, J and clone size are from that table. The sample includes 250,000 to 300,000 clones, with over 70% observed a single time. In total, the top ten clones hold around 9.6% of the sample.

Sequencing input: peripheral blood. This chain is built from TRBV5-1 and TRBJ2-7; 6 matching bases give a weak D call of TRBD2. The TCR comes from a woman aged 70-85 years with COVID-19, enrolled during active disease. In nucleotides, the sequence is TGCGCCAGCAGACGTAGCGGCTACTACGAGCAGTACTTC. It encodes CASRRSGYYEQYF. The entire variable domain, with the stretches around the CDR3 drawn from the reference TRBV5-1 and TRBJ2-7 proteins, is KAGVTQTPRYLIKTRGQQVTLSCSPISGHRSVSWYQQTPGQGLQFLFEYFSETQRNKGNFPGRFSGRQFSNSRSEMNVSTLELGDSALYLCASRRSGYYEQYFGPGTRLTVT.